What follows describes a single TCR beta chain. The data were obtained in a study of blood T cell repertoires in COVID-19. Original processing notes: Nucleated cell counts were estimated from reference gene primer amplification. Sequencing used immunoSEQ multiplex PCR; TCRdb keeps in-frame clones, though not all of them. Clone size and the V and J calls come from that table; the DNA yielded D and trimming. The table has 330,000 or so clones, more than 70% seen once; the top ten hold approximately 1.9%. Self-reported history from a screening survey and questionnaire set each donor's cohort. The sample was PBMCs or T cells enriched from blood (not recorded which). The TCR sequence derives from a man aged 35-49 years in a cohort exposed to, infected with or recovered from COVID-19 (not recorded which).

This chain's CDR3 is CATSRDPGNTEAFF. The CDR3 coding sequence is TGTGCCACCAGCAGAGATCCGGGAAACACTGAAGCTTTCTTT. This sequence joins TRBV15 and TRBJ1-1; D gene ambiguous. Trimming took off 0 bases at V and 2 bases at J, with 7 bases between the two ends. Germline values: CDR1 LNHNV, CDR2 YYDKDF (reference sequence). The CDR3 totals 14 residues.